Listed below are T cell receptor beta chains from one sample, sequenced in a study of cytomegalovirus exposure and HLA in healthy donors. Some clones are missing from TCRdb's copy, which holds only in-frame ones; the method was immunoSEQ multiplex PCR. The sample carries 180,000 or so clones, under 9.5% recorded once. Sequenced input: PBMCs. The receptors shown here come from a woman in her thirties in good health and CMV-seropositive. CDR3s include the opening cysteine and the closing phenylalanine or tryptophan. Fields, in order: J gene, CDR3 length, D gene, V gene, clone size, CDR3 DNA, CDR3 protein. A D gene is named only where the DNA matches it firmly. Where a row states a size, it is once, few, many or the class of an expanded clone; other rows omit it.

j_call: TRBJ1-1
cdr3_length: 14
d_call: -
v_call: TRBV28
clone_size: -
cdr3_nt: TGTGCCAGCAGTTTCCCACAGTGGTATGCTGAAGCTTTCTTT
cdr3_aa: CASSFPQWYAEAFF

j_call: TRBJ2-3
cdr3_length: 14
d_call: -
v_call: TRBV5-6
clone_size: many
cdr3_nt: TGTGCCAGCAGCGTCTGGGGGGGCACAGATACGCAGTATTTT
cdr3_aa: CASSVWGGTDTQYF

j_call: TRBJ1-1
cdr3_length: 14
d_call: -
v_call: TRBV7-2
clone_size: -
cdr3_nt: TGTGCCAGCAACGATCTCCCCGGGGGCACTGAAGCTTTCTTT
cdr3_aa: CASNDLPGGTEAFF

j_call: TRBJ1-2
cdr3_length: 15
d_call: TRBD1
v_call: TRBV7-9
clone_size: few
cdr3_nt: TGTGCCAGCAGCTTACCGGGACAGGCTAACTATGGCTACACCTTC
cdr3_aa: CASSLPGQANYGYTF

j_call: TRBJ2-5
cdr3_length: 14
d_call: -
v_call: TRBV6-6
clone_size: few
cdr3_nt: TGTGCCAGCAGTTACTTTCCCGGGGTTGTGACCCAGTACTTC
cdr3_aa: CASSYFPGVVTQYF

j_call: TRBJ2-5
cdr3_length: 14
d_call: TRBD1
v_call: TRBV18
clone_size: -
cdr3_nt: TGTGCCAGCTCAATCAGCAGGGGGAGTGAGACCCAGTACTTC
cdr3_aa: CASSISRGSETQYF

j_call: TRBJ1-2
cdr3_length: 17
d_call: TRBD1
v_call: TRBV27
clone_size: few
cdr3_nt: TGTGCCAGCAGTTACAAACCCCCGGGACAGGGGGGCTATGGCTACACCTTC
cdr3_aa: CASSYKPPGQGGYGYTF

j_call: TRBJ2-7
cdr3_length: 15
d_call: TRBD1
v_call: TRBV28
clone_size: few
cdr3_nt: TGTGCCAGCACCTCTAGGACAGGGGGACTCTACGAGCAGTACTTC
cdr3_aa: CASTSRTGGLYEQYF

j_call: TRBJ1-2
cdr3_length: 13
d_call: TRBD1
v_call: TRBV9
clone_size: few
cdr3_nt: TGTGCCAGCAGCTTACAGGGGGCGCGCGGCTACACCTTC
cdr3_aa: CASSLQGARGYTF

j_call: TRBJ2-7
cdr3_length: 14
d_call: -
v_call: TRBV6-1
clone_size: few
cdr3_nt: TGTGCCAGCAGTGTATTCGGCGGGATGGACGAGCAGTACTTC
cdr3_aa: CASSVFGGMDEQYF

j_call: TRBJ1-5
cdr3_length: 14
d_call: -
v_call: TRBV25-1
clone_size: -
cdr3_nt: TGTGCCAGCAGTGAAGGAGGCCGCCGTAACCCCCAGCATTTT
cdr3_aa: CASSEGGRRNPQHF

j_call: TRBJ1-1
cdr3_length: 15
d_call: -
v_call: TRBV30
clone_size: -
cdr3_nt: TGTGCCTGGAGTGAGACAGGTACATGGAGCACTGAAGCTTTCTTT
cdr3_aa: CAWSETGTWSTEAFF

j_call: TRBJ1-2
cdr3_length: 17
d_call: TRBD1
v_call: TRBV4-2
clone_size: few
cdr3_nt: TGTGCCAGCAGCCAAGACGGCGGTGGGGACAGGTTTAATGGCTACACCTTC
cdr3_aa: CASSQDGGGDRFNGYTF

j_call: TRBJ2-7
cdr3_length: 17
d_call: TRBD1
v_call: TRBV5-1
clone_size: few
cdr3_nt: TGCGCCAGCAGCTTGTTAGCCGGGACAGGGGGCCTTTACGAGCAGTACTTC
cdr3_aa: CASSLLAGTGGLYEQYF

j_call: TRBJ1-1
cdr3_length: 13
d_call: -
v_call: TRBV19
clone_size: few
cdr3_nt: TGTGCCACCGCCCGGGGGATGAACACTGAAGCTTTCTTT
cdr3_aa: CATARGMNTEAFF

j_call: TRBJ1-1
cdr3_length: 13
d_call: -
v_call: TRBV6-5
clone_size: -
cdr3_nt: TGTGCCAGCAGTTTCGTGAGGGAAACTGAAGCTTTCTTT
cdr3_aa: CASSFVRETEAFF

j_call: TRBJ2-7
cdr3_length: 13
d_call: -
v_call: TRBV27
clone_size: -
cdr3_nt: TGTGCCAGCGGGAGACTTAGCCACTACGAGCAGTACTTC
cdr3_aa: CASGRLSHYEQYF

j_call: TRBJ2-3
cdr3_length: 15
d_call: -
v_call: TRBV5-8
clone_size: -
cdr3_nt: TGTGCCAGCAGCAGACAGGTCTTGAGCACAGATACGCAGTATTTT
cdr3_aa: CASSRQVLSTDTQYF

j_call: TRBJ2-1
cdr3_length: 14
d_call: TRBD1
v_call: TRBV9
clone_size: -
cdr3_nt: TGTGCCAGCAGCGAGAGGAGAGGGGGACAGGGGGCGTTCTTC
cdr3_aa: CASSERRGGQGAFF

j_call: TRBJ2-1
cdr3_length: 11
d_call: -
v_call: TRBV5-8
clone_size: few
cdr3_nt: TGTGCCAGCAGCCTAGAGGGACTCCAATTCTTC
cdr3_aa: CASSLEGLQFF

j_call: TRBJ2-1
cdr3_length: 14
d_call: -
v_call: TRBV10-3
clone_size: -
cdr3_nt: TGTGCCATCAGTGAGTCGGGCAGCCAGAATGAGCAGTTCTTC
cdr3_aa: CAISESGSQNEQFF

j_call: TRBJ2-7
cdr3_length: 19
d_call: TRBD2
v_call: TRBV9
clone_size: few
cdr3_nt: TGTGCCAGCAGCGCGTTAGCGGGAGAAACCTACGGGGACTCCTACGAGCAGTACTTC
cdr3_aa: CASSALAGETYGDSYEQYF

j_call: TRBJ2-5
cdr3_length: 15
d_call: -
v_call: TRBV11-2
clone_size: -
cdr3_nt: TGTGCCAGCAGCCCAAACCCACAGATCCAAGAGACCCAGTACTTC
cdr3_aa: CASSPNPQIQETQYF

j_call: TRBJ1-4
cdr3_length: 17
d_call: -
v_call: TRBV19
clone_size: -
cdr3_nt: TGTGCCAGTAGCCCCTTCTCCGGGTACTCAACTAATGAAAAACTGTTTTTT
cdr3_aa: CASSPFSGYSTNEKLFF

j_call: TRBJ1-5
cdr3_length: 14
d_call: -
v_call: TRBV6-1
clone_size: -
cdr3_nt: TGTGCCAGCAGTGGACGGGGTGGTCGTCAGCCCCAGCATTTT
cdr3_aa: CASSGRGGRQPQHF